The 14 T cell receptor beta chains reported below all come from one sample, sequenced in a study of persistence of HIV-infected CD4 T cells. What these receptors recognize is not known. Sequencing used immunoSEQ version 4 in survey mode. The data were produced by immunoSEQ multiplex PCR, yet TCRdb's version contains in-frame clones alone and is incomplete. The sample has roughly 35,000 clones; around 80% are singletons. Lysates of CMV-infected fibroblasts at 9 to 10 ug/mL stimulated these cells. CD40L/CD69 double-negative CD45RO-high memory CD4+ T cells were collected. Material: CD4+ T cells sorted from PBMCs after 18-hour stimulation, obtained from a patient who received antiretroviral therapy. These receptors were obtained from an adult man with HIV who was CMV-seropositive.

This chain joins TRBV7-9 and TRBJ2-2, with no clear D. Germline loops: CDR1 SEHNR, CDR2 FQNEAQ (reference sequence). V dropped 4 bases and J dropped 4 bases, with 7 bases sitting between them. CDR3 size: 13 residues. For the CDR3, the DNA is TGTGCCAGCAGCTCTAGACCCACCGGGGAGCTGTTTTTT. Translating it yields CASSSRPTGELFF.

The chain is built from TRBV2 and TRBJ1-1; no reliable D call. V gave up 1 base and J gave up 5 bases, with 8 bases separating them. Germline-derived CDR1 and CDR2 are SNHLY and FYNNEI. The CDR3 has 13 residues. The CDR3 nucleotides read TGTGCCAGCAGTGAAGGTCCGTGGACTGAAGCTTTCTTT. Translation: CASSEGPWTEAFF.

The V gene is TRBV28, the J gene TRBJ2-7; D remains ambiguous. This CDR3 has 12 residues. Germline values: CDR1 MDHEN, CDR2 SYDVKM. V lost 1 base, J lost 3 bases, and 4 bases lay in between. The CDR3 is CASSLSGYEQYF. DNA for the CDR3: TGTGCCAGCAGTTTATCAGGCTACGAGCAGTACTTC. The variable domain in full, completed from reference TRBV28 and TRBJ2-7, reads DVKVTQSSRYLVKRTGEKVFLECVQDMDHENMFWYRQDPGLGLRLIYFSYDVKMKEKGDIPEGYSVSREKKERFSLILESASTNQTSMYLCASSLSGYEQYFGPGTRLTVT.

The chain has TRBV7-9 and TRBJ2-2; D ambiguous. The CDR3 consists of 16 residues. V lost 1 base, J lost 4 bases, and 13 bases lay in between. CDR1 and CDR2 (germline): SEHNR, FQNEAQ (reference sequence). The CDR3, as DNA: TGTGCCAGCAGCTTAGTTCCCCGAGAAACCACCGGGGAGCTGTTTTTT. It encodes CASSLVPRETTGELFF.

DNA of the CDR3: TGTGCCAGCAGAACAGGTGGAGACTACGAGCAGTACTTC. Translated, it gives CASRTGGDYEQYF. The chain recombines TRBV6-5 with TRBJ2-7, with D possibly being TRBD1 (5 bases). The CDR3 covers 13 residues. Germline CDR1 reads MNHEY; CDR2 reads SVGAGI. Trimming cost V 6 bases and J 3 bases, with 12 bases left between them.

The CDR3 is CASNDLRGGRDTQYF. Written as DNA, the CDR3 is TGTGCCAGTAACGACCTCCGGGGGGGCCGGGATACGCAGTATTTT. The chain couples TRBV19 to TRBJ2-3; 8 nucleotides match TRBD2. This CDR3 region has 15 residues. Unmatched junction bases numbered 12, after V lost 7 bases and J lost 6 bases. Per germline, CDR1 LNHDA and CDR2 SQIVND (reference sequence).

This clone has a handful of counts. The chain uses TRBV19 and TRBJ1-1; D gene uncertain. The V end lost 3 bases, the J end lost 3 bases, and 8 bases lay between the germline ends. The CDR3 is made up of 13 amino acids. CDR1 and CDR2 (germline): LNHDA, SQIVND (reference sequence). CDR3: CASSIGRYTEAFF. CDR3 coding DNA: TGTGCCAGTAGTATCGGTCGGTACACTGAAGCTTTCTTT. The full variable domain, its missing parts supplied by reference TRBV19 and TRBJ1-1, is DGGITQSPKYLFRKEGQNVTLSCEQNLNHDAMYWYRQDPGQGLRLIYYSQIVNDFQKGDIAEGYSVSREKKESFPLTVTSAQKNPTAFYLCASSIGRYTEAFFGQGTRLTVV.

J is TRBJ2-1 and V is TRBV7-2; TRBD1 agrees at 7 bases. V was clipped by 0 bases and J by 14 bases; unmatched bases: 10. The germline gives CDR1 SGHTA, CDR2 FQGNSA. The CDR3 has 14 amino acids. The CDR3 sequence is CASSLALGTEEKFF. The DNA for the CDR3 is TGTGCCAGCAGCTTAGCGCTTGGGACAGAGGAGAAGTTCTTC.

The chain combines TRBV19 with TRBJ1-2; 7 nucleotides agree with TRBD1. Germline V CDR1 and CDR2: LNHDA, SQIVND (reference sequence). The CDR3 runs 17 residues. V dropped 7 bases and J dropped 7; count of bases not matched to a gene: 21. The CDR3 region is CASTPGGTGAPLVGYTF. The CDR3 DNA reads as TGTGCCAGTACCCCCGGGGGAACAGGGGCGCCCTTGGTTGGCTACACCTTC.

The J gene is TRBJ1-5, the V gene TRBV3-1 (or the pseudogene TRBV3-2); D is uncertain. CDR3 length: 16 amino acids. Looked up from germline, CDR1 is LGHDT and CDR2 is YNNKEL (reference sequence). Deletions cut 0 bases from V and 2 bases from J, with 11 bases between. The CDR3 protein is CASSQDPSARNQPQHF. CDR3 bases: TGTGCCAGCAGCCAAGATCCTTCAGCCCGCAATCAGCCCCAGCATTTT.

This rearrangement joins TRBV19 to TRBJ1-5; maybe TRBD1 (5 bases). V was clipped by 6 bases and J by 10 bases, with 16 bases between them. This CDR3 is built from 13 residues. Germline CDR1 LNHDA, CDR2 SQIVND (reference sequence). For the CDR3, the DNA is TGTGCCAGTAGCTCTTCTCCAGGGTTCCCCCAGCATTTT. This encodes CASSSSPGFPQHF. Full variable domain (remainder filled in from reference TRBV19 and TRBJ1-5): DGGITQSPKYLFRKEGQNVTLSCEQNLNHDAMYWYRQDPGQGLRLIYYSQIVNDFQKGDIAEGYSVSREKKESFPLTVTSAQKNPTAFYLCASSSSPGFPQHFGDGTRLSIL.

V is TRBV6-2 or TRBV6-3 and J is TRBJ1-6; D uncertain. V gave up 2 bases and J gave up 0 bases, with 17 bases separating them. From germline, CDR1 is MNHEY and CDR2 SVGEGT. The CDR3 totals 19 residues. The CDR3 DNA reads TGTGCCAGCAGTTACAACCTAGGCCGGGTTAGCTCCTATAATTCACCCCTCCACTTT. It specifies CASSYNLGRVSSYNSPLHF.

The chain is built from TRBV11-2 and TRBJ2-1; 9 bases map to TRBD2. The germline V gene has CDR1 SGHAT and CDR2 FQNNGV. The CDR3 totals 19 residues. V was pared by 1 base and J by 1 base, with 11 bases of the junction left unmatched. The CDR3 DNA sequence: TGTGCCAGCAGCTTAGGACGAAAAATAGCGGGGGTTTCCTACAATGAGCAGTTCTTC. This encodes CASSLGRKIAGVSYNEQFF.

This chain joins TRBV5-1 and TRBJ2-1; possibly TRBD2 for D (5 bases). From germline, CDR1 is SGHRS and CDR2 YFSETQ. V lost 0 bases and J lost 10, with 11 bases in between. The CDR3 spans 13 residues. CDR3 residues: CASSLVVAGEQFF. Written as DNA, the CDR3 is TGCGCCAGCAGCTTGGTAGTGGCGGGCGAGCAGTTCTTC.